Each of the 9 T cell receptor beta chains below was sequenced from the same sample in a study of vaccination effects on CD4 cells after COVID-19. Sequencing in the ViraFEST assay came after antigen-specific CD4+ T cells had been expanded with viral peptide pools, which were used to stimulate PBMC. Isolating CD4+ T cells followed approximately 10 days of culture. It was between March and December 2020 that the person had a SARS-CoV-2 infection confirmed by PCR. Only in-frame clones appear in the TCRdb table, and some are missing; sequencing was by immunoSEQ multiplex PCR. The sample consists of about 45,000 clones, approximately 72% of them appearing once. Their cognate antigens are unknown. Sample: CD4+ T cells from PBMCs cultured with a peptide pool, taken before COVID-19 vaccination. The receptors shown here come from a human donor who had a prior SARS-CoV-2 infection.

J is TRBJ1-2 and V is TRBV6-5; 9 bases match TRBD1. Per the germline V gene, CDR1 is MNHEY and CDR2 is SVGAGI. CDR3 length equals 14 residues. V was clipped by 5 bases and J by 6 bases; unmatched bases: 7. The CDR3 nucleotides are TGTGCCAGCAGTATGGGACAGGGAAGAGATGGCTACACCTTC. This sequence encodes CASSMGQGRDGYTF.

This sequence joins TRBV27 and TRBJ2-3; D unresolved. CDR1 and CDR2 from the germline V gene are MNHEY and SMNVEV (reference sequence). The CDR3 sequence is 14 residues long. V was shortened by 6 bases and J by 4 bases, with 14 bases between the two germline ends. The chain's CDR3 is CASRPYEWADTQYF. CDR3 nucleotides: TGTGCCAGCAGGCCCTACGAGTGGGCAGATACGCAGTATTTT.

The chain is built from TRBV27 and TRBJ1-2; TRBD1 agrees at 8 bases. The CDR3 loop spans 15 amino acids. V lost 6 bases to trimming and J lost 7 bases; unmatched junction nucleotides: 13. CDR1 is MNHEY, CDR2 SMNVEV, per germline (reference sequence). Written as DNA, the CDR3 is TGTGCCAGCAGGCCGACAGGGGCGTGGGTTGCTGGCTACACCTTC. Residues: CASRPTGAWVAGYTF.

CDR3 loop: CAWSPVSGGADTQYF. CDR3 nucleotide sequence: TGTGCCTGGAGTCCCGTTAGCGGAGGAGCAGATACGCAGTATTTT. This rearrangement joins TRBV30 to TRBJ2-3, with D possibly being TRBD2 (6 bases). This CDR3 contains 15 residues. CDR1 is GTSNPN and CDR2 is SVGIG in the germline V gene (reference sequence). Trimming removed 2 bases from V and 4 bases from J, with 16 bases in between.

J is TRBJ2-3 and V is TRBV18, with 11 nucleotides matching TRBD2. The junction had 11 bases not matched to a gene; V was cut back by 4 bases and J by 5 bases. This CDR3 contains 17 residues. Germline loops: CDR1 KGHSH, CDR2 LQKENI. In nucleotides, the CDR3 is TGTGCCAGCTCACGACCTGGACCGGGACTAGCGGAAGATACGCAGTATTTT. Amino acid sequence: CASSRPGPGLAEDTQYF.

The chain uses TRBV7-3 and TRBJ2-1; D possibly uses TRBD1 or TRBD2 (6 bases each). In germline, CDR1 is SGHTA, CDR2 FQGTGA. This CDR3 has 17 amino acids. With 5 bases removed from V and 0 bases from J, the gap between germline ends came to 17 bases. DNA of the CDR3: TGTGCCAGCAGCAGAAAGGGGGGAACCAGCTCCTACAATGAGCAGTTCTTC. Its protein product is CASSRKGGTSSYNEQFF.

This sequence joins TRBV6-5 and TRBJ2-7; D might be TRBD2 (6 bases). Deletions cut 1 base from V and 0 bases from J, with 10 bases between. Germline CDR1 is MNHEY and CDR2 is SVGAGI. The CDR3 has 15 amino acids. CDR3 region: CASSYYAGISYEQYF. CDR3 in DNA: TGTGCCAGCAGTTACTACGCGGGGATCTCCTACGAGCAGTACTTC.

The chain recombines TRBV6-1 with TRBJ1-1, with D perhaps matching TRBD1 (5 bases). The CDR3 contains 16 residues. The germline V and J ends were trimmed by 3 bases and 6 bases, with 20 bases remaining between them. CDR1 is MNHNS, CDR2 SASEGT, per germline. The CDR3 sequence is CASSDGGSPNGPEAFF. CDR3 nucleotides: TGTGCCAGCAGTGACGGGGGGTCTCCCAATGGGCCTGAAGCTTTCTTT.

The V call is TRBV11-1, the J call TRBJ2-7; D uncertain. Trimming removed 3 bases from V and 1 base from J, with 10 bases in between. The germline gives CDR1 SGHAT, CDR2 FQDESV (reference sequence). The CDR3 sequence is 14 residues long. In nucleotides, the CDR3 is TGTGCCAGCAGCTTTTCGGATGGGTCCTACGAGCAGTACTTC. Protein product: CASSFSDGSYEQYF.